These 2 T cell receptor beta chains originate from one sample sequenced in a study of blood T cell repertoires in COVID-19. Only in-frame clones appear in the TCRdb table, and some are missing; sequencing was by immunoSEQ multiplex PCR. Of tens of thousands of clones listed, 87% are singletons. The source material was peripheral blood. The receptors here all came from a woman aged 60 to 75 with COVID-19, enrolled during active disease.

The chain is built from TRBV28 and TRBJ2-7, with 7 bases lining up with TRBD1. V shed 6 bases and J 3 bases; nucleotides not matched to a gene: 2. The CDR3 covers 12 residues. Germline V gene lookup returns CDR1 MDHEN and CDR2 SYDVKM. This CDR3 is CASSRQGYEQYF. Written as DNA, the CDR3 is TGTGCCAGCAGCCGACAGGGCTACGAGCAGTACTTC.

This CDR3 reads CASRAGTGGRGPQHF. In DNA, the CDR3 is TGTGCCAGCCGAGCCGGGACAGGCGGACGTGGGCCCCAGCATTTT. The rearrangement uses TRBV28 and TRBJ1-5; 8 nucleotides line up with TRBD1. The germline CDR1 and CDR2 sequences are MDHEN and SYDVKM. The CDR3 extends over 15 amino acids. V shed 8 bases and J 9 bases; nucleotides not matched to a gene: 15.